The rows below give T cell receptor beta chains drawn from one sample of a study of CD8 T cells in ankylosing spondylitis. TCRdb itself ran the 5' RACE reads through MiXCR, one entry per CDR3 protein. The sample has under 250,000 distinct CDR3 sequences, approximately 30% seen once. Sequencing was performed on blood, either unsorted or a sorted T cell fraction (not recorded which). The source is a male donor with ankylosing spondylitis or in good health (not recorded which). The conserved cysteine and the conserved F or W are not part of the CDR3 here. Each record gives: clone size, V gene, CDR3 protein. Some rows have no size entry. The others give once, few or many, or a class for an expanded clone.

clone_size: NA; v_call: TRBV5-1; cdr3_aa: ASRSAGYNEQF
clone_size: few; v_call: TRBV7-9; cdr3_aa: ASSGDRPY
clone_size: NA; v_call: TRBV9; cdr3_aa: ASSAGQSNYNEQF
clone_size: NA; v_call: TRBV7-3; cdr3_aa: ASSFLEGRQEQF
clone_size: once; v_call: TRBV7-2; cdr3_aa: ASSFLGLSGTDTQY
clone_size: NA; v_call: TRBV12-3/TRBV12-4; cdr3_aa: ASSLEGWAGNTIY
clone_size: NA; v_call: TRBV28; cdr3_aa: AIGLGTVNYGYT
clone_size: NA; v_call: TRBV20-1; cdr3_aa: SASQGAGRTDTQY
clone_size: NA; v_call: TRBV7-8; cdr3_aa: ASSLPDREVPYGYT
clone_size: NA; v_call: TRBV18; cdr3_aa: ASSAGHEQF
clone_size: once; v_call: TRBV12-3/TRBV12-4; cdr3_aa: ASSPGRKNIQY
clone_size: few; v_call: TRBV20-1; cdr3_aa: SARDRLGGETQY
clone_size: NA; v_call: TRBV12-3/TRBV12-4; cdr3_aa: ASSLTTATNEKLF
clone_size: few; v_call: TRBV5-6; cdr3_aa: ASSSLGYHGTPYEQY
clone_size: NA; v_call: TRBV5-5; cdr3_aa: ASSLMVGVWAGELF
clone_size: NA; v_call: TRBV12-3/TRBV12-4; cdr3_aa: ASSLDTTGGPLYEQY
clone_size: few; v_call: TRBV6-5; cdr3_aa: ASTYESGTGELF
clone_size: NA; v_call: TRBV20-1; cdr3_aa: SARAVNYGYT
clone_size: few; v_call: TRBV20-1; cdr3_aa: SATFGTSGGLFSYEQY
clone_size: few; v_call: TRBV5-4; cdr3_aa: ASRGGRSTDTQY
clone_size: NA; v_call: TRBV11-2; cdr3_aa: ASSLVSTTDTQY
clone_size: few; v_call: TRBV12-3/TRBV12-4; cdr3_aa: ASSFRRGGPTGELF
clone_size: NA; v_call: TRBV11-2; cdr3_aa: ASSLEGFTNEQF
clone_size: NA; v_call: TRBV24-1; cdr3_aa: ATSDPLGSDRGGHNEQF
clone_size: NA; v_call: TRBV12-3/TRBV12-4; cdr3_aa: ASTWGTGVYEQY
clone_size: NA; v_call: TRBV15; cdr3_aa: ATSSLSEISYNEQF
clone_size: few; v_call: TRBV29-1; cdr3_aa: SAGNPGRYNEQF
clone_size: NA; v_call: TRBV29-1; cdr3_aa: SVDRTASNTEAF
clone_size: NA; v_call: TRBV20-1; cdr3_aa: SARDQAGDYYEQY
clone_size: few; v_call: TRBV6-1; cdr3_aa: ASSQLAGDYNEQF
clone_size: NA; v_call: TRBV6-1; cdr3_aa: ASSISQGTEAF
clone_size: NA; v_call: TRBV20-1; cdr3_aa: SAQQEPYEQY
clone_size: NA; v_call: TRBV7-2; cdr3_aa: ASSLDRGHQPQH
clone_size: few; v_call: TRBV7-9; cdr3_aa: ASSGEGENTQY
clone_size: few; v_call: TRBV12-3/TRBV12-4; cdr3_aa: ASSFSVAVNNEQF
clone_size: few; v_call: TRBV15; cdr3_aa: ATGTDSYEQY
clone_size: NA; v_call: TRBV29-1; cdr3_aa: SARDRGRSGANVLT
clone_size: few; v_call: TRBV6-1; cdr3_aa: ASKGTGVTDTQY
clone_size: NA; v_call: TRBV12-3/TRBV12-4; cdr3_aa: ASSTSGTGGNIQY
clone_size: NA; v_call: TRBV5-1; cdr3_aa: ASSPGTTNLNEQF
clone_size: NA; v_call: TRBV25-1; cdr3_aa: ASSPDKGAGNTIY
clone_size: few; v_call: TRBV27; cdr3_aa: ASSLSTGKTYEQY
clone_size: NA; v_call: TRBV12-3/TRBV12-4; cdr3_aa: ASGFREKLF
clone_size: NA; v_call: TRBV12-3/TRBV12-4; cdr3_aa: ASSLGHDIQY
clone_size: few; v_call: TRBV5-1; cdr3_aa: ASSLSGGSSYNEQF
clone_size: many; v_call: TRBV20-1; cdr3_aa: SARPHRGINEQY
clone_size: few; v_call: TRBV12-3/TRBV12-4; cdr3_aa: ASRLSWGTEAF
clone_size: NA; v_call: TRBV29-1; cdr3_aa: SVEGQASFTEAF